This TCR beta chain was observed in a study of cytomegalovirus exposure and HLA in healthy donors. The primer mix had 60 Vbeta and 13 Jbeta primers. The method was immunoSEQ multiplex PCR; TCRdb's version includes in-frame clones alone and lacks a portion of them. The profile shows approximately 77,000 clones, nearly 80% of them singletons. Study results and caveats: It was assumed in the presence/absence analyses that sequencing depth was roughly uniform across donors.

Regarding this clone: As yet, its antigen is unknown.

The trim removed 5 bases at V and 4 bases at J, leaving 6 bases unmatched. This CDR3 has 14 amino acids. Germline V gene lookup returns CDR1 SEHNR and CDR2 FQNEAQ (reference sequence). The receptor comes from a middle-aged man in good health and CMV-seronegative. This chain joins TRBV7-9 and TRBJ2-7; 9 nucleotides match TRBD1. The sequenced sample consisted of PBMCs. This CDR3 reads CASSGTGTGYEQYF. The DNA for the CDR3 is TGTGCCAGCAGCGGAACCGGGACAGGGTACGAGCAGTACTTC.